This entry lists 17 T cell receptor beta chains sequenced from one sample in a study of CD8+CD57+ T cells in acquired aplastic anemia. For CDR3 and TCR beta VDJ profiling, genomic DNA was the template used. TCRdb reprocessed the reads via MiXCR and lists one record per CDR3 protein. Here the sample spans 150,000 to 200,000 distinct CDR3 sequences, approximately 48% being singletons. Selection for sequencing was limited to patients who had shown CD8+CD57+ cell expansion by flow cytometry. The sequenced material came from sorted CD4+, CD8+, or CD8+CD57+ T cells (not recorded which) from PBMCs. All receptors come from a human donor with aplastic anemia.

The rearrangement uses TRBV7-8 and TRBJ2-7, with D perhaps given as TRBD1 or TRBD2 (5 bases each). Germline V gene data show CDR1 as SGHVS and CDR2 as FQNEAQ. This CDR3 is 14 amino acids long. V lost 5 bases and J lost 4, with 15 bases in between. CDR3 nucleotides: TGTGCCAGCAGCGCCCGAGGGGCGGAATACGAGCAGTACTTC. This gives the protein CASSARGAEYEQYF.

This chain links TRBV4-1 with TRBJ1-1, with D unclear. Germline V lookup: CDR1 MGHRA, CDR2 YSYEKL. V shed 4 bases and J shed 5 bases, with 11 bases lying between them. This CDR3 comprises 13 residues. The CDR3 sequence is CASSPGRETEAFF. CDR3 DNA sequence: TGCGCCAGCAGCCCCGGGCGGGAGACTGAAGCTTTCTTT.

Details on this clonotype: Its ends do not fully match the called genes, so a read error is possible. DNA of the CDR3: TGTGCCAGCAGCCGGGGACAGGGCCCGGTATTT. Translated, it gives CASSRGQGPVF. This chain connects TRBV2 to TRBJ1-1, with TRBD1 identical over 9 bases. CDR3 size: 11 residues. Looked up from germline, CDR1 is SNHLY and CDR2 is FYNNEI.

This clonotype has at least ten counts. This sequence joins TRBV7-2 and TRBJ1-2, with D uncertain. Germline CDR1 reads SGHTA; CDR2 reads FQGNSA. The CDR3 length is 14 residues. V lost 2 bases and J 8 bases, leaving 15 bases between the germline ends. The CDR3 coding sequence is TGTGCCAGCAGCTTAATATCTGGGGTACAGGGCTACACCTTC. It codes for CASSLISGVQGYTF. Full variable domain (remainder filled in from reference TRBV7-2 and TRBJ1-2): GAGVSQSPSNKVTEKGKDVELRCDPISGHTALYWYRQSLGQGLEFLIYFQGNSAPDKSGLPSDRFSAERTGGSVSTLTIQRTQQEDSAVYLCASSLISGVQGYTFGSGTRLTVV.

The V and J genes are TRBV19 and TRBJ2-1; D is possibly TRBD1 or TRBD2 (5 bases each). The CDR3 runs 12 residues. Trimming left V 3 bases short and J 10 bases short, with 10 bases between. Germline CDR1 reads LNHDA; CDR2 reads SQIVND (reference sequence). CDR3 amino acids: CASSIAGTEQFF. In nucleotides, the CDR3 is TGTGCCAGTAGTATTGCAGGGACGGAGCAGTTCTTC. The entire variable domain, with the rest obtained from reference TRBV19 and TRBJ2-1, is as follows: DGGITQSPKYLFRKEGQNVTLSCEQNLNHDAMYWYRQDPGQGLRLIYYSQIVNDFQKGDIAEGYSVSREKKESFPLTVTSAQKNPTAFYLCASSIAGTEQFFGPGTRLTVL.

Only a few counts were recorded for this clonotype. The chain couples TRBV28 to TRBJ2-7; 7 bases agree with TRBD2. Trimming cost V 2 bases and J 7 bases; bases outside gene matches: 8. CDR1 is MDHEN, CDR2 SYDVKM, per germline. This CDR3 has 14 residues. In DNA form, the CDR3 reads TGTGCCAGCAGTTTAGTCGCGGGAGCCGGAGAGCAGTACTTC. It encodes CASSLVAGAGEQYF.

This clonotype was picked up a small number of times. This chain links TRBV29-1 with TRBJ1-2; D gene unclear. Looked up from germline, CDR1 is SQVTM and CDR2 is ANQGSEA. This CDR3 comprises 12 residues. Trimming left V 3 bases short and J 4 bases short, with 9 bases between. The CDR3 region has the DNA TGCAGCGTTGACGGGTTTAGCTATGGCTACACCTTC. Translation: CSVDGFSYGYTF.

This clonotype was seen repeatedly, ten times or more. Germline and junction disagree at one end, which may indicate a read error. DNA of the CDR3: TGTGCCAGCAGCTCCCTGACGAGTCATAATTCACCCCTCCGCTTT. Translation gives CASSSLTSHNSPLRF. The chain employs TRBV7-2 and TRBJ1-6; no firm D call. CDR1 is SGHTA, CDR2 FQGNSA, per germline. This CDR3 is 15 amino acids long.

This clonotype was detected ten times or more. This rearrangement joins TRBV19 to TRBJ1-2; D is possibly TRBD1 (5 bases). Germline CDR1 and CDR2: LNHDA and SQIVND (reference sequence). Trimming stripped 6 bases from V and 2 bases from J, with 10 bases between. The CDR3 is made up of 13 amino acids. The chain's CDR3 is CASRWGINYGYTF. CDR3 bases: TGTGCCAGTAGATGGGGCATAAACTATGGCTACACCTTC.

V and J are TRBV7-2 and TRBJ2-5; 12 positions match TRBD2. Germline lookup yields CDR1 SGHTA and CDR2 FQGNSA. The CDR3 extends over 15 amino acids. Losses at the gene ends were 6 bases for V and 1 base for J; bases not matched to a gene: 3. In DNA, the CDR3 is TGTGCCAGCAGGACTAGCGGGGGTTTCCAAGAGACCCAGTACTTC. This gives the protein CASRTSGGFQETQYF.

The rearrangement links TRBV7-3 to TRBJ2-5, with TRBD2 matching 11 bases. CDR1 and CDR2 from the germline V gene are SGHTA and FQGTGA. CDR3 size: 17 residues. V lost 4 bases, J lost 4 bases, and 11 bases stayed unmatched. In DNA form, the CDR3 reads TGTGCCAGCAGCTCTACTAGCGGGAGAAGGTTAGGAGAGACCCAGTACTTC. Translation: CASSSTSGRRLGETQYF. Supplemented by reference TRBV7-3 and TRBJ2-5, the full variable domain reads GAGVSQTPSNKVTEKGKYVELRCDPISGHTALYWYRQSLGQGPEFLIYFQGTGAADDSGLPNDRFFAVRPEGSVSTLKIQRTERGDSAVYLCASSSTSGRRLGETQYFGPGTRLLVL.

This rearrangement joins TRBV11-2 to TRBJ2-7, with 8 positions matching TRBD1. The germline V gene encodes CDR1 SGHAT and CDR2 FQNNGV. J lost 3 bases, V lost 6 bases, and 16 bases had no gene match. This CDR3 is built from 17 residues. CDR3 nucleotide sequence: TGTGCCAGCAGAAGGCAGGCAGGGGGCGAGGGGAACTACGAGCAGTACTTC. Translated: CASRRQAGGEGNYEQYF.

For the CDR3, the DNA is TGTGCCAGCAGTTCATTCACCTACGAGCAGTACTTC. The encoded protein is CASSSFTYEQYF. V is TRBV6-5 and J is TRBJ2-7; D ambiguous. Trimming left V 4 bases short and J 2 bases short, with 6 bases between. The CDR3 has 12 residues. Germline V lookup: CDR1 MNHEY, CDR2 SVGAGI.

In its sample, this clonotype was seen many times. V is TRBV7-2 and J is TRBJ1-2; possible D gene TRBD1, 5 bases. V was cut by 3 bases and J by 4 bases, with 6 bases left in between. The CDR3 spans 12 residues. Germline values: CDR1 SGHTA, CDR2 FQGNSA. Here the CDR3 DNA reads TGTGCCAGCAGCTTCGACAGCTATGGCTACACCTTC. Amino acid sequence: CASSFDSYGYTF.

This clonotype has at least ten counts. This chain uses TRBV2 with TRBJ2-7; D not certain. The V end lost 7 bases, the J end lost 4 bases, and 8 bases lay between the germline ends. The CDR3 has 11 amino acids. CDR1 and CDR2 from the germline V gene are SNHLY and FYNNEI. In DNA, the CDR3 is TGTGCCAGCACGGCAGATTACGAGCAGTACTTC. Translation: CASTADYEQYF.

V gene TRBV5-1 combines with J gene TRBJ1-4; 8 bases fit TRBD1. The junction had 3 bases not matched to a gene; V was cut back by 3 bases and J by 5 bases. This CDR3 has 14 residues. Germline-derived CDR1 and CDR2 are SGHRS and YFSETQ. CDR3 sequence: CASSSGQGNEKLFF. The CDR3 DNA sequence: TGCGCCAGCAGCTCTGGACAGGGCAATGAAAAACTGTTTTTT.

A few counts support this clonotype. This rearrangement joins TRBV7-9 to TRBJ2-7; D is tentatively TRBD1 or TRBD2 (5 bases each). The length of the CDR3 is 14 residues. V was pared by 6 bases and J by 0 bases, with 12 bases between. Germline lookup yields CDR1 SEHNR and CDR2 FQNEAQ (reference sequence). The CDR3 coding sequence is TGTGCCAGCAGATGGGACGCGAGCTCCTACGAGCAGTACTTC. Its protein product is CASRWDASSYEQYF.